The next 32 T cell receptor beta chains were all read from a single sample in a study of regulatory T cells in long-lasting Graves disease. iRepertoire HTBI primers and Arm-PCR of CDR3 regions built TCR beta libraries. TCRdb ran MiXCR on the multiplex PCR reads and lists one entry per CDR3 protein. The table shows some 250,000 distinct CDR3 sequences, with approximately 20% occurring only once. Specified time point: newly diagnosed GD, antithyroid drugs for less than 3 months. Preparation of the TCR library used RNA extracted from PBMCs. The input for sequencing was peripheral blood mononuclear cells (PBMCs), taken at new diagnosis, from a patient treated with antithyroid drugs. These TCRs come from a female donor with Graves disease.

To note about this clonotype: Since a far larger clone is one base different, this is likely a read error. The gene calls are TRBV5-6 and TRBJ1-5; D is ambiguous. CDR1 and CDR2 (germline): SGHDT, YYEEEE. The CDR3 sequence is 13 residues long. This chain's CDR3 is CASSSQVSQPRHF. CDR3 coding DNA: TGTGCCAGCAGCTCTCAAGTGAGTCAGCCCCGGCATTTT.

This clonotype was seen at least ten times. The chain combines TRBV4-1 with TRBJ1-2; tentatively, D is TRBD1 (6 bases). CDR3 length equals 15 residues. Germline V gene data show CDR1 as MGHRA and CDR2 as YSYEKL. The germline V and J ends were trimmed by 6 bases and 3 bases, with 17 bases remaining between them. The DNA for the CDR3 is TGCGCCAGCAGAAGAACAGGGATGAGGGACTATGGCTACACCTTC. This gives the protein CASRRTGMRDYGYTF.

In the case of this clonotype: A much larger clone lies a single base off, so this may be a read error. The chain carries TRBV7-9 and TRBJ2-5; 7 bases line up with TRBD1. CDR3 size: 15 residues. Germline V gene sequence: CDR1 SEHNR, CDR2 FQNEAQ (reference sequence). The CDR3 DNA reads as TGTGCCAGCAGCCCCCCCGACAGGGTTAGGGAGACCCAGTGCTTC. This encodes CASSPPDRVRETQCF.

V and J are TRBV2 and TRBJ1-2, with 9 bases that match TRBD1. After removal of 4 bases from V and 8 bases from J, the junction contained 11 bases not matched to a gene. CDR3 size: 15 residues. Germline V gene lookup returns CDR1 SNHLY and CDR2 FYNNEI. The CDR3 DNA reads as TGTGCCAGCAGTGGGGGGACAGGGATCCTCTGGGGCTACACCTTC. It encodes CASSGGTGILWGYTF.

The sample holds many counts of this clonotype. CDR3 in DNA: TGTGCCAGCTGGAAGGGCCGATACCAAGAGACCCAGTACTTC. Its protein product is CASWKGRYQETQYF. The rearrangement uses TRBV6-1 and TRBJ2-5; D is uncertain. Trimming cost V 8 bases and J 0 bases, with 13 bases left between them. This CDR3 has 14 amino acids. Germline-derived CDR1 and CDR2 are MNHNS and SASEGT.

This sequence joins TRBV6-1 and TRBJ2-5; D is perhaps TRBD2 (7 bases). The germline V gene has CDR1 MNHNS and CDR2 SASEGT. The V end lost 4 bases, the J end lost 4 bases, and 10 bases lay between the germline ends. The CDR3 consists of 13 residues. The CDR3 sequence: CASSVGGGETQYF. CDR3 DNA: TGTGCCAGCAGTGTAGGGGGGGGAGAGACCCAGTACTTC.

The sample holds many counts of this clonotype. V is TRBV20-1 and J is TRBJ2-7; the match to TRBD2 covers 7 bases. CDR3 size: 14 residues. The ends lost 7 bases at V and 6 bases at J; junction bases unmatched: 15. Germline loops: CDR1 DFQATT, CDR2 SNEGSKA (reference sequence). The CDR3: CSGISAGFSGEQYF. Here the CDR3 DNA reads TGCAGTGGAATCTCAGCGGGGTTTTCGGGCGAGCAGTACTTC.

A single count supports this clonotype. For the CDR3, the DNA is TGTGCCAGCAGCCCGAGCCCTAACAATGAGCAGTTCTTC. It yields the protein CASSPSPNNEQFF. The chain couples TRBV7-2 to TRBJ2-1, with D unclear. V shed 5 bases and J shed 5 bases, with 10 bases lying between them. This CDR3 has 13 amino acids. CDR1 SGHTA and CDR2 FQGNSA come from the germline V gene.

This chain links TRBV18 with TRBJ2-7; 8 nucleotides agree with TRBD1. In germline, CDR1 is KGHSH, CDR2 LQKENI. The ends lost 2 bases at V and 6 bases at J; junction bases unmatched: 9. The CDR3 consists of 15 residues. The CDR3 DNA follows: TGTGCCAGCTCACCAAGGATCAGGGGGCCTGGCGAGCAGTACTTC. Its protein product is CASSPRIRGPGEQYF.

The V call is TRBV2, the J call TRBJ2-1; 8 nucleotides line up with TRBD1. Germline V gene data show CDR1 as SNHLY and CDR2 as FYNNEI. The J segment lost 2 bases and the V segment lost 6 bases, leaving 3 bases of the junction unmatched. The CDR3 is made up of 14 amino acids. Written as DNA, the CDR3 is TGTGCCAGCAGCCCGGGACAGGCCTACAATGAGCAGTTCTTC. It is translated as CASSPGQAYNEQFF.

This chain uses TRBV7-9 with TRBJ1-1, with D possibly being TRBD1 (5 bases). CDR3 length: 15 residues. V gave up 5 bases and J gave up 4 bases, with 17 bases separating them. CDR1 is SEHNR, CDR2 FQNEAQ, per germline (reference sequence). CDR3 sequence: CASSGSGTGVTEAFF. CDR3 coding DNA: TGTGCCAGCAGCGGTAGCGGGACGGGAGTCACTGAAGCTTTCTTT. The full variable domain, rest sourced from reference TRBV7-9 and TRBJ1-1, is DTGVSQNPRHKITKRGQNVTFRCDPISEHNRLYWYRQTLGQGPEFLTYFQNEAQLEKSRLLSDRFSAERPKGSFSTLEIQRTEQGDSAMYLCASSGSGTGVTEAFFGQGTRLTVV.

This clonotype appeared many times. This chain joins TRBV6-5 and TRBJ1-4; D remains ambiguous. V dropped 2 bases and J dropped 12 bases, with 16 bases sitting between them. This CDR3 comprises 14 residues. Germline loops: CDR1 MNHEY, CDR2 SVGAGI. CDR3 loop: CASSYDQESSELFF. As DNA, the CDR3 is TGTGCCAGCAGTTACGATCAGGAGAGCTCAGAACTGTTTTTT.

As regards this clonotype: This probably arose from a read error, given a far larger clone one base away. The chain employs TRBV6-2 or TRBV6-3 and TRBJ2-1, with D possibly TRBD1 on 6 matching bases. The CDR3 loop spans 16 amino acids. Germline CDR1 reads MNHEY; CDR2 reads SVGEGT. This chain's CDR3 is CAISEFGRDNSYEQFF. The CDR3 DNA follows: TGTGCCATCAGTGAGTTTGGAAGGGACAACTCCTACGAGCAGTTCTTC.

The sample holds many counts of this clonotype. The V call is TRBV18, the J call TRBJ1-1, with D hard to call. CDR3 length equals 15 residues. V was clipped by 0 bases and J by 7 bases, with 15 bases between them. CDR1 and CDR2 (germline): KGHSH, LQKENI. The CDR3 here is CASSPPGKGGLEAFF. The CDR3 DNA is TGTGCCAGCTCACCACCCGGAAAAGGTGGTCTTGAAGCTTTCTTT.

This clonotype appeared a few times. The chain links TRBV9 to TRBJ2-1; D unresolved. Germline V gene sequence: CDR1 SGDLS, CDR2 YYNGEE. The CDR3 is made up of 15 amino acids. Trimming took off 0 bases at V and 4 bases at J, with 11 bases between the two ends. CDR3 sequence reads: CASSVGLARYNEQFF. The CDR3 DNA sequence: TGTGCCAGCAGCGTAGGGTTAGCCCGATACAATGAGCAGTTCTTC. Looking up the rest from reference TRBV9 and TRBJ2-1 gives the full variable domain: DSGVTQTPKHLITATGQRVTLRCSPRSGDLSVYWYQQSLDQGLQFLIQYYNGEERAKGNILERFSAQQFPDLHSELNLSSLELGDSALYFCASSVGLARYNEQFFGPGTRLTVL.

In this sample, this clonotype turned up many times. V is TRBV7-3 and J is TRBJ2-1; D possibly corresponds to TRBD2 (6 bases). CDR1 and CDR2 from the germline V gene are SGHTA and FQGTGA. This CDR3 spans 15 amino acids. Trimming left V 1 base short and J 7 bases short, with 14 bases between. CDR3 in amino acids: CASSLNPAGINEQFF. The CDR3, as DNA: TGTGCCAGCAGCTTAAATCCGGCGGGAATAAATGAGCAGTTCTTC.

Many counts were recorded for this clonotype. V is TRBV30 and J is TRBJ2-2; no definite D call. This CDR3 spans 12 amino acids. Per germline, CDR1 GTSNPN and CDR2 SVGIG (reference sequence). The ends were cut back, 1 base at V and 4 bases at J, with 4 bases in the middle. CDR3 sequence: CAWSGPTGELFF. CDR3 nucleotide sequence: TGTGCCTGGAGTGGACCCACCGGGGAGCTGTTTTTT.

This clonotype was seen repeatedly, ten times or more. The chain links TRBV28 to TRBJ1-1; no firm D call. The germline CDR1 and CDR2 sequences are MDHEN and SYDVKM. Trimming pared 8 bases from V and 0 bases from J, leaving 7 bases between. The CDR3 has 12 amino acids. This CDR3 reads CASGQLNTEAFF. DNA for the CDR3: TGTGCCAGCGGTCAGCTGAACACTGAAGCTTTCTTT.

This clonotype was seen many times. The CDR3 protein is CASSLGGRTYANTGELFF. CDR3 DNA: TGTGCCAGCAGTCTCGGTGGACGGACCTACGCGAACACCGGGGAGCTGTTTTTT. The chain combines TRBV7-2 with TRBJ2-2; D is undetermined. Germline V gene sequence: CDR1 SGHTA, CDR2 FQGNSA. This CDR3 spans 18 amino acids. Trimming removed 6 bases at V and 0 bases at J, with 20 bases between. Variable domain in full (rest from reference TRBV7-2 and TRBJ2-2): GAGVSQSPSNKVTEKGKDVELRCDPISGHTALYWYRQSLGQGLEFLIYFQGNSAPDKSGLPSDRFSAERTGGSVSTLTIQRTQQEDSAVYLCASSLGGRTYANTGELFFGEGSRLTVL.

This clonotype appeared a single time. A far larger clone is only one base removed, so a read error is likely. This chain links TRBV6-2 or TRBV6-3 with TRBJ2-7, with TRBD2 matching 7 bases. In germline, CDR1 is MNHEY, CDR2 SVGEGT. The CDR3 totals 15 residues. CDR3 region: CAISRSGGGYYEQYF. The DNA of the CDR3 is TGTGCCATCAGTCGCAGTGGGGGGGGTTACTACGAGCAGTACTTC.

The chain uses TRBV25-1 and TRBJ2-2; D not resolved. The CDR3 totals 15 residues. Per the germline V gene, CDR1 is MGHDK and CDR2 is SYGVNS. Between the trimmed V and J ends, which lost 6 bases and 2 bases, there was a span of 13 bases. CDR3 coding DNA: TGTGCCAGCAGCGAAATCGGCTCCAACACCGGGGAGCTGTTTTTT. Translation gives CASSEIGSNTGELFF.

This clonotype was recorded at least ten times. The rearrangement links TRBV6-5 to TRBJ2-7; 11 bases map to TRBD1. Germline V lookup: CDR1 MNHEY, CDR2 SVGAGI. Trimming cost V 2 bases and J 3 bases; bases outside gene matches: 3. This CDR3 contains 15 residues. The CDR3 loop reads CASSYRGQGGYEQYF. CDR3 sequence (DNA): TGTGCCAGCAGTTACAGGGGACAGGGGGGCTACGAGCAGTACTTC.

This clonotype was seen many times. The chain uses TRBV24-1 and TRBJ1-1; 11 nucleotides align to TRBD1. Germline V gene sequence: CDR1 KGHDR, CDR2 SFDVKD. V gave up 7 bases and J gave up 2 bases; unmatched junction bases: 2. This CDR3 is built from 14 residues. The CDR3 nucleotides read TGTGCCACCAGAGGACAGGGGGCAAACACTGAAGCTTTCTTT. Its protein product is CATRGQGANTEAFF.

This clonotype was seen a few times. A far larger clone is off by one base, so a read error is likely. The chain carries TRBV12-3 or TRBV12-4 and TRBJ2-7; 10 bases align to TRBD2. The last part of the DNA fits TRBJ2-3 better; the J call may be wrong. This CDR3 is built from 13 residues. The CDR3 is CANRLAGEDAQYF. Here the CDR3 DNA reads TGTGCCAACAGACTAGCGGGTGAAGATGCGCAGTATTTT.

This chain links TRBV6-1 with TRBJ2-5; 14 nucleotides match TRBD2. The CDR3 runs 19 residues. CDR1 and CDR2 from the germline V gene are MNHNS and SASEGT. J lost 4 bases, V lost 6 bases, and 16 bases had no gene match. For the CDR3, the DNA is TGTGCCAGCAGAGGGAGCAAGGGGGGACTAGCGGGAGAGGCAGAGACCCAGTACTTC. This encodes CASRGSKGGLAGEAETQYF.

The table lists this clonotype with a few counts. This may be a read error, as it is one base from a much larger clone. This sequence joins TRBV7-8 and TRBJ2-2; 7 bases align to TRBD1. V dropped 8 bases and J dropped 4; count of bases not matched to a gene: 13. The germline V gene encodes CDR1 SGHVS and CDR2 FQNEAQ. The CDR3 sequence is 16 residues long. The CDR3 sequence: CASATRTGASTGELFF. In DNA form, the CDR3 reads TGTGCCAGCGCCACAAGGACAGGCGCGAGCACCGGGGAGCTGTTTTTT.

The V and J genes are TRBV6-2 or TRBV6-3 and TRBJ1-4; TRBD1 agrees at 10 bases. V shed 5 bases and J 2 bases; nucleotides not matched to a gene: 5. The CDR3 is 16 amino acids. The V gene's germline CDR1 is MNHEY and CDR2 SVGEGT. The CDR3 loop reads CASSLRDRGTNEKLFF. CDR3 bases: TGTGCCAGCAGTCTCCGGGACAGGGGTACTAATGAAAAACTGTTTTTT.

There are many counts of this clonotype. This sequence joins TRBV4-1 and TRBJ1-4; TRBD1 is a possible D gene (6 bases). The CDR3 is 15 residues long. Germline values: CDR1 MGHRA, CDR2 YSYEKL. The V end was cut by 4 bases, the J end by 3 bases, with 12 bases between. CDR3 residues: CASSLETGANEKLFF. Here the CDR3 DNA reads TGCGCCAGCAGCCTGGAGACAGGAGCTAATGAAAAACTGTTTTTT.

This clonotype was counted a few times. Here the CDR3 reads CASSRSFNEKLFF. The CDR3 coding sequence is TGTGCCAGCAGCCGTTCCTTTAATGAAAAACTGTTTTTT. The rearrangement joins TRBV14 to TRBJ1-4; D gene uncertain. V was shortened by 4 bases and J by 4 bases, with 7 bases between the two germline ends. The germline V gene has CDR1 SGHDN and CDR2 FVKESK. The CDR3 length is 13 residues.

Details on this clonotype: A clone one base away is much larger, so this may be a read error. The V and J genes are TRBV20-1 and TRBJ2-1; 7 positions match TRBD2. This CDR3 has 14 amino acids. Germline V gene sequence: CDR1 DFQATT, CDR2 SNEGSKA (reference sequence). V was clipped by 2 bases and J by 8 bases; unmatched bases: 9. As DNA, the CDR3 is TGCAGTGCTAGACGGGCCGGGAGGAGGGATGAGCAGTTCTTC. It yields the protein CSARRAGRRDEQFF.

With regard to this clonotype: It may be a read error: a sequence one base away is much more abundant. CDR3 in amino acids: CASSLGTTTGELSF. Written as DNA, the CDR3 is TGTGCCAGTAGTCTCGGGACAACCACCGGGGAGCTGTCTTTT. The J gene is TRBJ2-2, the V gene TRBV19; a possible D gene is TRBD1 (6 bases). Germline V gene data show CDR1 as LNHDA and CDR2 as SQIVND (reference sequence). The CDR3 covers 14 residues.

This clonotype was observed many times. The chain recombines TRBV3-1 with TRBJ2-2, with 7 bases lining up with TRBD2. J lost 6 bases, V lost 1 base, and 5 bases had no gene match. In germline, CDR1 is LGHDT, CDR2 YNNKEL (reference sequence). The CDR3 has 15 residues. The CDR3 is CASSQARDYAGELFF. In nucleotides, the CDR3 is TGTGCCAGCAGCCAAGCTCGGGACTACGCCGGGGAGCTGTTTTTT.